Below are 22 T cell receptor beta chains sequenced from a single sample in a study of cytomegalovirus exposure and HLA in healthy donors. The PCR made use of 60 Vbeta and 13 Jbeta primers. Sequencing used immunoSEQ multiplex PCR; TCRdb keeps in-frame clones, though not all of them. This table has around 99,000 clones, around 86% appearing once. Sequenced sample: PBMCs. The source of these receptors is a woman aged 25 to 45 in good health and CMV-seronegative.

The gene calls are TRBV19 and TRBJ2-1; TRBD2 matches at 12 bases. Per the germline V gene, CDR1 is LNHDA and CDR2 is SQIVND (reference sequence). CDR3 length: 17 amino acids. V was pared by 4 bases and J by 6 bases, with 10 bases of the junction left unmatched. CDR3 nucleotide sequence: TGTGCCAGTAGTACCCGGACTAGCGGGACCGGTTTCAATGAGCAGTTCTTC. The encoded protein is CASSTRTSGTGFNEQFF.

The chain joins TRBV10-3 to TRBJ1-1, with 7 nucleotides matching TRBD1. Unmatched junction bases numbered 0, after V lost 2 bases and J lost 6 bases. CDR1 and CDR2 (germline): ENHRY, SYGVKD. This CDR3 contains 12 residues. The CDR3 loop reads CAISERGPEAFF. In nucleotides, the CDR3 is TGTGCCATCAGTGAGAGGGGGCCTGAAGCTTTCTTT.

This chain uses TRBV11-3 with TRBJ2-1; 7 bases align to TRBD2. Germline lookup yields CDR1 SGHNT and CDR2 YENEEA. The CDR3 contains 16 residues. The V segment lost 5 bases and the J segment 3 bases; nucleotides outside the gene matches: 10. CDR3 loop: CASSLDGGGNYNEQFF. CDR3 coding DNA: TGTGCCAGCAGCCTCGATGGGGGGGGGAACTACAATGAGCAGTTCTTC.

The chain joins TRBV5-5 to TRBJ1-3, with a weak D call TRBD1 (6 bases). Trimming took 3 bases from V and 4 from J, leaving 14 bases between them. CDR3 size: 15 residues. Germline lookup yields CDR1 SGHKS and CDR2 YYEKEE (reference sequence). The CDR3 DNA sequence: TGTGCCAGCAGCTCTGGGGGGGCAGTAGGAAACACCATATATTTT. This gives the protein CASSSGGAVGNTIYF.

This clone has a single count. The gene calls are TRBV10-3 and TRBJ2-1; perhaps TRBD2 as D (6 bases). Germline V gives CDR1 ENHRY, CDR2 SYGVKD. Deletions cut 6 bases from V and 6 bases from J, with 18 bases between. The CDR3 has 15 amino acids. DNA for the CDR3: TGTGCCATCAGCGGGGGTGGATTAGCTGGCAATGAGCAGTTCTTC. It codes for CAISGGGLAGNEQFF.

The gene calls are TRBV30 and TRBJ2-2; the D is unclear. Per germline, CDR1 GTSNPN and CDR2 SVGIG (reference sequence). The V end lost 5 bases, the J end lost 3 bases, and 10 bases lay between the germline ends. The CDR3 spans 13 residues. The CDR3, as DNA: TGTGCCTGGGCCCAGTTGGACACCGGGGAGCTGTTTTTT. Encoded protein: CAWAQLDTGELFF. Full variable domain (remainder filled in from reference TRBV30 and TRBJ2-2): SQTIHQWPATLVQPVGSPLSLECTVEGTSNPNLYWYRQAAGRGLQLLFYSVGIGQISSEVPQNLSASRPQDRQFILSSKKLLLSDSGFYLCAWAQLDTGELFFGEGSRLTVL.

The chain links TRBV28 to TRBJ2-5; 9 bases agree with TRBD1. Germline-derived CDR1 and CDR2 are MDHEN and SYDVKM. This CDR3 is built from 17 residues. The trim removed 0 bases at V and 2 bases at J, leaving 7 bases unmatched. CDR3 DNA sequence: TGTGCCAGCAGTTTATGGCCGGGACAGGGAGGACAAGAGACCCAGTACTTC. It specifies CASSLWPGQGGQETQYF.

The genes are TRBV5-1 and TRBJ2-5; 15 bases map to TRBD2. The V and J ends lost 3 bases and 5 bases, in that order; junction bases with no gene match: 2. The CDR3 totals 15 residues. CDR1 and CDR2 (germline): SGHRS, YFSETQ. The CDR3 DNA sequence: TGCGCCAGCAGCTCCGGGACTAGCGGGGGGGAGACCCAGTACTTC. Amino acid sequence: CASSSGTSGGETQYF. Combining the CDR3 with reference TRBV5-1 and TRBJ2-5 gives the whole variable domain KAGVTQTPRYLIKTRGQQVTLSCSPISGHRSVSWYQQTPGQGLQFLFEYFSETQRNKGNFPGRFSGRQFSNSRSEMNVSTLELGDSALYLCASSSGTSGGETQYFGPGTRLLVL.

The chain links TRBV25-1 to TRBJ2-7; D perhaps matches TRBD2 (6 bases). Germline V gene data show CDR1 as MGHDK and CDR2 as SYGVNS. Trimming pared 5 bases from V and 0 bases from J, leaving 11 bases between. CDR3 length: 14 residues. CDR3 DNA sequence: TGTGCCAGCAGTCGTACCGGGAGCTCCTACGAGCAGTACTTC. This codes for CASSRTGSSYEQYF.

The J gene is TRBJ2-1, the V gene TRBV7-2; tentatively, D is TRBD1 (6 bases). V dropped 3 bases and J dropped 2 bases, with 8 bases sitting between them. The CDR3 sequence is 14 residues long. From germline, CDR1 is SGHTA and CDR2 FQGNSA. The CDR3 DNA reads as TGTGCCAGCAGCTTGGACAGTGCCTACAATGAGCAGTTCTTC. It translates to CASSLDSAYNEQFF.

J is TRBJ2-7 and V is TRBV5-1; 9 nucleotides agree with TRBD1. Germline V gene lookup returns CDR1 SGHRS and CDR2 YFSETQ. This CDR3 has 15 residues. The J segment lost 9 bases and the V segment lost 0 bases, leaving 10 bases of the junction unmatched. CDR3 bases: TGCGCCAGCAGCTTGGCCACAGGGGGCACCACTGGGCAGTACTTC. Translating gives CASSLATGGTTGQYF.

J is TRBJ2-7 and V is TRBV10-3; D is unclear. Germline CDR1 ENHRY, CDR2 SYGVKD. The CDR3 covers 12 residues. V was clipped by 10 bases and J by 4 bases, with 14 bases between them. The CDR3 sequence is CATATTRYEQYF. CDR3 bases: TGTGCCACCGCAACGACTCGATACGAGCAGTACTTC.

This clone occurred once. Other nucleotide sequences from this sample produce the same CDR3. This chain connects TRBV5-1 to TRBJ1-1; possibly TRBD1 for D (5 bases). Germline lookup yields CDR1 SGHRS and CDR2 YFSETQ. CDR3 size: 14 residues. Trimming removed 0 bases at V and 4 bases at J, with 10 bases between. CDR3 nucleotides: TGCGCCAGCAGCTTGGATGGGGGGACCACTGAAGCTTTCTTT. Its protein is CASSLDGGTTEAFF.

The chain recombines TRBV6-5 with TRBJ2-5; 13 nucleotides align to TRBD2. Germline V gives CDR1 MNHEY, CDR2 SVGAGI. The trim removed 1 base at V and 4 bases at J, leaving 0 bases unmatched. The CDR3 consists of 15 residues. CDR3 amino acids: CASSYWTSGGETQYF. CDR3 DNA: TGTGCCAGCAGTTACTGGACTAGCGGGGGAGAGACCCAGTACTTC.

This clone was counted between two and nine times. DNA for the CDR3: TGCGCCAGCAGCTTGGGACAGGGACCTTACGGAAACACCATATATTTT. This translates into CASSLGQGPYGNTIYF. The chain joins TRBV5-1 to TRBJ1-3; 7 bases line up with TRBD1. Germline trimming cut 0 bases from V and 4 bases from J; bases unmatched to any gene: 7. The germline V gene encodes CDR1 SGHRS and CDR2 YFSETQ. The CDR3 spans 16 residues.

The chain employs TRBV7-9 and TRBJ2-1; 7 bases are shared with TRBD2. The CDR3 is 16 amino acids. With V trimmed by 2 bases and J by 5 bases, 9 bases remained unmatched. CDR1 and CDR2 from the germline V gene are SEHNR and FQNEAQ (reference sequence). CDR3 sequence (DNA): TGTGCCAGCAGCTTATTAGGGCTAGCGGATGACAATGAGCAGTTCTTC. The encoded protein is CASSLLGLADDNEQFF.

This chain connects TRBV28 to TRBJ2-6; D not certain. CDR1 MDHEN and CDR2 SYDVKM come from the germline V gene. The CDR3 is made up of 16 amino acids. V was cut by 7 bases and J by 4 bases, with 17 bases left in between. CDR3 in amino acids: CASTIGVLAGANVLTF. As DNA, the CDR3 is TGTGCCAGCACCATCGGAGTACTGGCCGGGGCCAACGTCCTGACTTTC.

The chain links TRBV18 to TRBJ1-1; 9 positions agree with TRBD1. The CDR3 runs 15 residues. The J segment lost 0 bases and the V segment lost 5 bases, leaving 4 bases of the junction unmatched. Germline V gene lookup returns CDR1 KGHSH and CDR2 LQKENI. This chain's CDR3 is CASSVGTGLNTEAFF. In DNA, the CDR3 is TGTGCCAGCTCAGTGGGGACAGGGCTGAACACTGAAGCTTTCTTT.

This rearrangement joins TRBV15 to TRBJ2-2, with D possibly being TRBD1 (5 bases). The germline CDR1 and CDR2 sequences are LNHNV and YYDKDF (reference sequence). The CDR3 loop spans 16 amino acids. V was shortened by 5 bases and J by 7 bases, with 20 bases between the two germline ends. CDR3 in amino acids: CATSVDSSTGFGELFF. CDR3 DNA sequence: TGTGCCACCAGCGTCGACAGCTCCACTGGATTCGGGGAGCTGTTTTTT. The whole variable domain, filled in from reference TRBV15 and TRBJ2-2, reads DAMVIQNPRYQVTQFGKPVTLSCSQTLNHNVMYWYQQKSSQAPKLLFHYYDKDFNNEADTPDNFQSRRPNTSFCFLDIRSPGLGDTAMYLCATSVDSSTGFGELFFGEGSRLTVL.

The V and J genes are TRBV6-5 and TRBJ1-4; unclear D gene. Between the trimmed V and J ends, which lost 3 bases and 8 bases, there was a span of 10 bases. In germline, CDR1 is MNHEY, CDR2 SVGAGI. The CDR3 is 13 amino acids. CDR3 coding DNA: TGTGCCAGCAGTTATACGAGGAGGGAAAAACTGTTTTTT. It yields the protein CASSYTRREKLFF.

The rearrangement joins TRBV28 to TRBJ2-1, with 11 nucleotides matching TRBD2. Germline CDR1 MDHEN, CDR2 SYDVKM. V gave up 6 bases and J gave up 7 bases; unmatched junction bases: 8. The CDR3 length is 15 residues. As DNA, the CDR3 is TGTGCCAGCAGGGGCCGACTAGCGGGATGGAATGAGCAGTTCTTC. Its translation: CASRGRLAGWNEQFF.

The J gene is TRBJ1-4, the V gene TRBV4-1; 8 nucleotides align to TRBD1. The CDR3 is made up of 17 amino acids. Germline V lookup: CDR1 MGHRA, CDR2 YSYEKL. J gave up 4 bases and V 3 bases, and 10 bases lay outside the gene matches. The CDR3 protein is CASSQADRGRGNEKLFF. As DNA, the CDR3 is TGCGCCAGCAGCCAGGCCGACAGGGGAAGAGGTAATGAAAAACTGTTTTTT.